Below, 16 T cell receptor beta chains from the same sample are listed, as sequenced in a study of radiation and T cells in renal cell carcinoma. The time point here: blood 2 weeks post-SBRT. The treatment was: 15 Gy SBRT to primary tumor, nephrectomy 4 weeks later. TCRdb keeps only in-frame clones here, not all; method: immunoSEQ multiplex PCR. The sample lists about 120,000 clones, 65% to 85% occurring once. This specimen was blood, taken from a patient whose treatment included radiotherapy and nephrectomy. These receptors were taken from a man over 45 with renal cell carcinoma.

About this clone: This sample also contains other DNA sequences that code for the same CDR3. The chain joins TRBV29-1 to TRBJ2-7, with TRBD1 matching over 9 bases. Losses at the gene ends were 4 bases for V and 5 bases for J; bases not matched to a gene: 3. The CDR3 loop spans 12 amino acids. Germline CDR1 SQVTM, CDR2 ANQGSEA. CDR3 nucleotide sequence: TGCAGCGTTGGAACAGGGGGCGACGAGCAGTACTTC. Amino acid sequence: CSVGTGGDEQYF.

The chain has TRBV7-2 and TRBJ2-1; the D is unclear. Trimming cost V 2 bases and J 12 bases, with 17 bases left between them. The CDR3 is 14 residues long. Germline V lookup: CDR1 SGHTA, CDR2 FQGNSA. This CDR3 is CASSLQYTDAAQFF. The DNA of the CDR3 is TGTGCCAGCAGCTTACAATATACCGACGCGGCGCAGTTCTTC. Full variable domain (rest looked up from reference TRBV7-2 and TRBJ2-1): GAGVSQSPSNKVTEKGKDVELRCDPISGHTALYWYRQSLGQGLEFLIYFQGNSAPDKSGLPSDRFSAERTGGSVSTLTIQRTQQEDSAVYLCASSLQYTDAAQFFGPGTRLTVL.

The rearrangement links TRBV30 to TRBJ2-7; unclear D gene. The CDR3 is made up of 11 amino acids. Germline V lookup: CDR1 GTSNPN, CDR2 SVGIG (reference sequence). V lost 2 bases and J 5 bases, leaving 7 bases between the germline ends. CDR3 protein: CAWSQNHEQYF. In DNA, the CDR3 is TGTGCCTGGAGTCAAAATCACGAGCAGTACTTC.

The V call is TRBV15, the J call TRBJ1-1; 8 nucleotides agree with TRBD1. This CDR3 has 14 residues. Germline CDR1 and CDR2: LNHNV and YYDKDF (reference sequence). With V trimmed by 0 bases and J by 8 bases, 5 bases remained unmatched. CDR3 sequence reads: CATSRDPGDREAFF. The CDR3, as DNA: TGTGCCACCAGCAGAGATCCGGGGGACAGGGAAGCTTTCTTT.

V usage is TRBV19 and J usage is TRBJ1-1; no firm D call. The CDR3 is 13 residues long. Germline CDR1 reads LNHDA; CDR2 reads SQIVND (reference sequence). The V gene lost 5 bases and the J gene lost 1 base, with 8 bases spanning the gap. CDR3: CASSAPGNTEAFF. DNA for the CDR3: TGTGCCAGTAGTGCACCAGGGAACACTGAAGCTTTCTTT.

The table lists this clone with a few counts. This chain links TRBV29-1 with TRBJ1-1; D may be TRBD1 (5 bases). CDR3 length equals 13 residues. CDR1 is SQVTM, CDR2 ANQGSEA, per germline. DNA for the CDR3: TGCAGAGCAGAGGGGCGAGTGGGCACTGAAGCTTTCTTT. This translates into CRAEGRVGTEAFF.

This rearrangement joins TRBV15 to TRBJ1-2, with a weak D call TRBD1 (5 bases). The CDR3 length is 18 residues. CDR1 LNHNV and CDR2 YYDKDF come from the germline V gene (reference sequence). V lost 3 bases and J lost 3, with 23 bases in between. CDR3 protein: CATSSTFIQDFADYGYTF. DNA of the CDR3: TGTGCCACCAGCAGCACATTCATACAGGACTTCGCCGACTATGGCTACACCTTC.

CDR3 DNA: TGTGCCAGCAGCTTGGGTCCGGGTAAAGAGACCCAGTACTTC. Amino acids: CASSLGPGKETQYF. The V gene is TRBV5-4, the J gene TRBJ2-5; no clear D. CDR3 length: 14 amino acids. CDR1 and CDR2 (germline): SGHNT, YYREEE (reference sequence). Trimming shortened V by 0 bases and J by 3 bases, and 9 bases separated the two germline ends.

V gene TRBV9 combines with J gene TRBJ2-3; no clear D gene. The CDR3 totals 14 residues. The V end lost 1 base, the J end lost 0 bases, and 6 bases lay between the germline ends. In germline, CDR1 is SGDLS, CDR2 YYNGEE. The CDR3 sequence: CASSVLGSTDTQYF. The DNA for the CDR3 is TGTGCCAGCAGCGTACTGGGTAGCACAGATACGCAGTATTTT.

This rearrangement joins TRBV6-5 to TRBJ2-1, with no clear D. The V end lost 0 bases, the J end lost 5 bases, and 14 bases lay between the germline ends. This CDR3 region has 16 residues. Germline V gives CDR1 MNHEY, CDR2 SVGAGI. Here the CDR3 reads CASSYSYSVAHNEQFF. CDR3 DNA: TGTGCCAGCAGTTACTCCTACTCCGTGGCCCACAATGAGCAGTTCTTC.

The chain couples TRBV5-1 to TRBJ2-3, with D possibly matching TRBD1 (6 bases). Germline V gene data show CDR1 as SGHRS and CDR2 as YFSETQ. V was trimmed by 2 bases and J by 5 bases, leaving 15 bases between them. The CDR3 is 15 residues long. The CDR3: CASSFNRDTGDTQYF. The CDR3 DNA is TGCGCCAGCAGCTTCAACCGGGACACAGGAGATACGCAGTATTTT.

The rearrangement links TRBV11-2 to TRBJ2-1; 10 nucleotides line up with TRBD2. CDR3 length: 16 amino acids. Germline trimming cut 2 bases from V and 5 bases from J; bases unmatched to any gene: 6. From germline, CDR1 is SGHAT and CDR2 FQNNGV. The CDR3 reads CASSLTSGVRHNEQFF. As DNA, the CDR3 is TGTGCCAGCAGCTTAACTAGCGGGGTTAGACACAATGAGCAGTTCTTC. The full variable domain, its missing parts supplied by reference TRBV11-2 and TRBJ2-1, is EAGVAQSPRYKIIEKRQSVAFWCNPISGHATLYWYQQILGQGPKLLIQFQNNGVVDDSQLPKDRFSAERLKGVDSTLKIQPAKLEDSAVYLCASSLTSGVRHNEQFFGPGTRLTVL.

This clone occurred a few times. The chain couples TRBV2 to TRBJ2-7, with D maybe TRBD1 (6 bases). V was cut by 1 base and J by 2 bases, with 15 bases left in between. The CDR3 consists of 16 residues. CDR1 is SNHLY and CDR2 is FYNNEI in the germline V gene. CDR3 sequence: CASSEGGTTSTYEQYF. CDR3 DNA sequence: TGTGCCAGCAGTGAAGGAGGGACAACATCTACCTACGAGCAGTACTTC.

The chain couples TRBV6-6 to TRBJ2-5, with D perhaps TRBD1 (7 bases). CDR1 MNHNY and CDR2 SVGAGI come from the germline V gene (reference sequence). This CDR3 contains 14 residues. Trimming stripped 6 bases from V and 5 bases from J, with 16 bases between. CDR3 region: CASRRDSGGETQYF. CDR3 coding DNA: TGTGCCAGCAGACGGGACAGCGGAGGGGAGACCCAGTACTTC.

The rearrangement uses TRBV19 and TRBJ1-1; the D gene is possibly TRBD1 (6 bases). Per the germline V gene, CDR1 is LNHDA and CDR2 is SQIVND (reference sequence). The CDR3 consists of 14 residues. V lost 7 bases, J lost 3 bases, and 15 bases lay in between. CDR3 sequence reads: CASIRTETYTEAFF. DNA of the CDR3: TGTGCCAGTATCCGGACAGAAACCTACACTGAAGCTTTCTTT.

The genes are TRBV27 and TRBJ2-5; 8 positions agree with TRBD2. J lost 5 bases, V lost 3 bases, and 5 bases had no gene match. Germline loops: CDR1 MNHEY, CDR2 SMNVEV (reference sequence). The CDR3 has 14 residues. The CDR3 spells CASSLGTGGETQYF. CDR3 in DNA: TGTGCCAGCAGTTTGGGGACGGGAGGGGAGACCCAGTACTTC.